Below are 21 T cell receptor beta chains sequenced from a single sample in a study of shared clonotypes between healthy human individuals. Profiling relied on immunoSEQ multiplex PCR, and the TCRdb table lists in-frame clones only, not all of them. The table has some 2,500,000 clones, under 95% seen once. The specimen was naive CD4+ T cells from PBMCs. Noted subset: CD45RA+ positively selected. These receptors came from a man in his late teens or twenties in good health. Some clones in this sample may be carry-over from other donors' samples.

V gene TRBV2 combines with J gene TRBJ2-2; D ambiguous. With 4 bases removed from V and 4 bases from J, the gap between germline ends came to 19 bases. Per germline, CDR1 SNHLY and CDR2 FYNNEI. This CDR3 has 17 residues. The CDR3 here is CASSGSVGSSTTGELFF. CDR3 DNA: TGTGCCAGCAGTGGATCGGTTGGGTCTTCGACCACCGGGGAGCTGTTTTTT. Full variable domain (rest looked up from reference TRBV2 and TRBJ2-2): EPEVTQTPSHQVTQMGQEVILRCVPISNHLYFYWYRQILGQKVEFLVSFYNNEISEKSEIFDDQFSVERPDGSNFTLKIRSTKLEDSAMYFCASSGSVGSSTTGELFFGEGSRLTVL.

As regards this clone: Other DNA sequences in the same sample also yield this CDR3. This chain links TRBV5-1 with TRBJ1-1; D unresolved. This CDR3 is 13 amino acids long. Germline CDR1 SGHRS, CDR2 YFSETQ. The V and J ends lost 2 bases and 5 bases respectively, with 10 bases between them. This CDR3 reads CASSLEGGTEAFF. Here the CDR3 DNA reads TGCGCCAGCAGCTTAGAGGGTGGGACTGAAGCTTTCTTT.

The rearrangement links TRBV2 to TRBJ2-7; D possibly corresponds to TRBD1 (5 bases). CDR3 length: 15 residues. Germline V gene lookup returns CDR1 SNHLY and CDR2 FYNNEI. The V gene lost 2 bases and the J gene lost 6 bases, with 17 bases spanning the gap. The CDR3 loop reads CASSESWQGSPEQYF. The DNA for the CDR3 is TGTGCCAGCAGTGAATCATGGCAGGGAAGTCCCGAGCAGTACTTC.

CDR3 nucleotide sequence: TGTGCCAGCAGCCCCCTCGGCGGGAGGGTCTACAATGAGCAGTTCTTC. Amino acids: CASSPLGGRVYNEQFF. The chain carries TRBV7-2 and TRBJ2-1; 9 bases align to TRBD2. The CDR3 consists of 16 residues. V was clipped by 5 bases and J by 3 bases; unmatched bases: 8. Germline CDR1 and CDR2: SGHTA and FQGNSA.

The rearrangement uses TRBV6-5 and TRBJ1-4; 7 bases match TRBD1. V was pared by 5 bases and J by 7 bases, with 4 bases of the junction left unmatched. CDR3 length equals 13 residues. CDR1 MNHEY and CDR2 SVGAGI come from the germline V gene. The CDR3 loop is CASSTRGGEKLFF. CDR3 DNA sequence: TGTGCCAGCAGTACCAGGGGGGGTGAAAAACTGTTTTTT.

The chain couples TRBV27 to TRBJ2-7; D may be TRBD2 (6 bases). The ends were cut back, 3 bases at V and 3 bases at J, with 18 bases in the middle. The CDR3 is made up of 16 amino acids. Germline V lookup: CDR1 MNHEY, CDR2 SMNVEV (reference sequence). This chain's CDR3 is CASSFSGRREIYEQYF. CDR3 nucleotides: TGTGCCAGCAGTTTTTCGGGGCGACGGGAGATCTACGAGCAGTACTTC.

Points on this clone: The same CDR3 also results from other DNA sequences found in this sample. The chain is built from TRBV27 and TRBJ2-7; TRBD1 aligns across 12 bases. Germline V CDR1 and CDR2: MNHEY, SMNVEV (reference sequence). The CDR3 extends over 15 amino acids. With V trimmed by 5 bases and J by 7 bases, 9 bases remained unmatched. The DNA for the CDR3 is TGTGCCAGCAGTCCCCCGGGACAGGGGGCGCGAGAGCAGTACTTC. This translates into CASSPPGQGAREQYF.

In its sample, this clone was seen a few times. The chain recombines TRBV10-1 with TRBJ2-7; D gene unclear. CDR1 and CDR2 (germline): WNHNN, SYGVQD (reference sequence). The CDR3 has 14 amino acids. V was clipped by 2 bases and J by 2 bases, with 10 bases between them. CDR3 bases: TGCGCCAGCAGTGAGACCAGTACAACCTACGAGCAGTACTTC. Protein: CASSETSTTYEQYF.

Comment on this clone: Other nucleotide sequences from this sample produce the same CDR3. The chain is built from TRBV7-2 and TRBJ2-7, with D unclear. This CDR3 has 14 amino acids. V gave up 1 base and J gave up 0 bases, with 7 bases separating them. Germline V lookup: CDR1 SGHTA, CDR2 FQGNSA. CDR3: CASSLVRGSYEQYF. CDR3 sequence (DNA): TGTGCCAGCAGCTTAGTTCGCGGCTCCTACGAGCAGTACTTC. Based on the CDR3 plus reference TRBV7-2 and TRBJ2-7, the full variable domain is GAGVSQSPSNKVTEKGKDVELRCDPISGHTALYWYRQSLGQGLEFLIYFQGNSAPDKSGLPSDRFSAERTGGSVSTLTIQRTQQEDSAVYLCASSLVRGSYEQYFGPGTRLTVT.

The J gene is TRBJ2-2, the V gene TRBV5-1, with D tentatively TRBD1 (6 bases). Between the trimmed V and J ends, which lost 3 bases and 1 base, there was a span of 16 bases. The germline V gene has CDR1 SGHRS and CDR2 YFSETQ. The CDR3 is 17 residues long. CDR3 sequence: CASSSNLGQLNTGELFF. CDR3 DNA: TGCGCCAGCAGCTCCAACCTCGGACAGCTGAACACCGGGGAGCTGTTTTTT.

The chain employs TRBV28 and TRBJ2-7; 9 bases map to TRBD1. The ends lost 3 bases at V and 2 bases at J; junction bases unmatched: 5. Germline-derived CDR1 and CDR2 are MDHEN and SYDVKM. The CDR3 is 15 residues long. The CDR3 DNA follows: TGTGCCAGCAGTTTGGGGACAGGGTTAACCTACGAGCAGTACTTC. Protein sequence: CASSLGTGLTYEQYF.

The genes are TRBV7-9 and TRBJ2-1; maybe TRBD1 (6 bases). The germline gives CDR1 SEHNR, CDR2 FQNEAQ (reference sequence). The CDR3 consists of 15 residues. V was cut by 3 bases and J by 8 bases, with 17 bases left in between. The CDR3 sequence is CASSFNRVSADEQFF. CDR3 DNA: TGTGCCAGCAGCTTTAACAGGGTGTCCGCAGATGAGCAGTTCTTC.

This sequence joins TRBV7-2 and TRBJ1-2; D is undetermined. The V and J ends lost 4 bases and 8 bases respectively, with 14 bases between them. Germline V gene data show CDR1 as SGHTA and CDR2 as FQGNSA. CDR3 length equals 13 residues. The CDR3 bases are TGTGCCAGCAGCTCTACCCTCGCCCCCGGCTACACCTTC. Its protein product is CASSSTLAPGYTF.

As for this clone: Within the sample, other DNA sequences also encode this same CDR3. The chain combines TRBV5-1 with TRBJ2-5, with no clear D. CDR1 is SGHRS and CDR2 is YFSETQ in the germline V gene. V was trimmed by 0 bases and J by 4 bases, leaving 4 bases between them. The CDR3 sequence is 12 residues long. This CDR3 reads CASSLGLETQYF. The CDR3 DNA reads TGCGCCAGCAGCTTGGGACTAGAGACCCAGTACTTC.

The CDR3 here is CASSTKYEQYF. The CDR3 bases are TGTGCCAGCAGTACGAAGTACGAGCAGTACTTC. The genes are TRBV6-6 and TRBJ2-7; D unclear. The CDR3 has 11 amino acids. V dropped 5 bases and J dropped 4 bases, with 6 bases sitting between them. Germline CDR1 MNHNY, CDR2 SVGAGI (reference sequence).

In this sample, this clone turned up a few times. The CDR3 region is CASSRQGFEAFF. The CDR3, as DNA: TGTGCCAGCAGCCGACAGGGGTTTGAAGCTTTCTTT. V usage is TRBV5-8 and J usage is TRBJ1-1, with 8 bases aligning to TRBD1. The germline V gene has CDR1 SGHTS and CDR2 YDEGEE. The ends lost 4 bases at V and 7 bases at J; junction bases unmatched: 3. The CDR3 runs 12 residues.

V is TRBV7-6 and J is TRBJ2-2; D perhaps matches TRBD1 (5 bases). CDR3 size: 17 residues. The ends were cut back, 0 bases at V and 3 bases at J, with 14 bases in the middle. Germline lookup yields CDR1 SGHVS and CDR2 FNYEAQ. CDR3 in DNA: TGTGCCAGCAGCTTAGCGGTCGCCAGGGCCCACACCGGGGAGCTGTTTTTT. This gives the protein CASSLAVARAHTGELFF.

This clone was seen once. The rearrangement joins TRBV6-1 to TRBJ1-5, with 9 nucleotides matching TRBD1. The V segment lost 10 bases and the J segment 7 bases; nucleotides outside the gene matches: 8. The CDR3 loop spans 13 amino acids. Germline V gene data show CDR1 as MNHNS and CDR2 as SASEGT. CDR3 loop: CATTGGFEQPQHF. CDR3 DNA: TGTGCCACGACAGGGGGTTTCGAGCAGCCCCAGCATTTT.

This chain joins TRBV18 and TRBJ2-1, with a tentative D call TRBD1 (6 bases). CDR1 is KGHSH, CDR2 LQKENI, per germline. This CDR3 spans 17 amino acids. Between the trimmed V and J ends, which lost 5 bases and 2 bases, there was a span of 19 bases. CDR3 loop: CASSFSVVGQTYNEQFF. In nucleotides, the CDR3 is TGTGCCAGCTCATTCTCGGTGGTCGGACAGACCTACAATGAGCAGTTCTTC.

This chain links TRBV10-3 with TRBJ2-5; D unclear. From germline, CDR1 is ENHRY and CDR2 SYGVKD. The CDR3 has 13 amino acids. The germline V and J ends were trimmed by 1 base and 6 bases, with 9 bases remaining between them. CDR3 protein: CAISELPGKTQYF. CDR3 DNA sequence: TGTGCCATCAGTGAGTTACCTGGAAAGACCCAGTACTTC.

V is TRBV18 and J is TRBJ1-5; 10 positions agree with TRBD1. The CDR3 spans 16 residues. Germline V gene lookup returns CDR1 KGHSH and CDR2 LQKENI. V gave up 2 bases and J gave up 0 bases; unmatched junction bases: 1. The CDR3 nucleotides are TGTGCCAGCTCACCAGGGACAGGGGATAGCAATCAGCCCCAGCATTTT. Protein: CASSPGTGDSNQPQHF.